This T cell receptor (beta chain) was sequenced in a study of CD8+CD57+ T cells in acquired aplastic anemia. About the study: The mean DNA yield obtained from sorted CD4+ and CD8+ cells came to about 3.2 ug. Study-level findings and limits: Significance was not reached for CD8+ Simpson's diversity between patients and controls.

The CDR3 has 14 residues. In its sample, this clonotype was seen a few times. The antigen remains unidentified. At one end, the junction sequence differs from germline, possibly due to a read error. CDR3 and TCR beta VDJ profiling relied on a genomic DNA template. Each CDR3 protein gets one entry after TCRdb re-called the reads with MiXCR. The sample carries around 170,000 distinct CDR3 sequences, under 55% recorded once. The genes are TRBV12-3 or TRBV12-4 and TRBJ1-1, with D unclear. Sequencing was performed on sorted CD4+, CD8+, or CD8+CD57+ T cells (not recorded which) from PBMCs. This clonotype originated in a human donor in good health. The CDR3 DNA reads TGTGCCAGCAGTTTAGCAAGGATGAAGACTGAAGCTTTCTTT. Its protein product is CASSLARMKTEAFF.